A selection of T cell receptor beta chains follows, all from one sample in a study of Tregs in tolerant kidney transplant recipients. Clones were sequenced by immunoSEQ multiplex PCR, and TCRdb holds only the in-frame ones, with some missing. The sample comprises about 120,000 clones, about 91% of which are singletons, and roughly 0.63% rests with the top ten. Material for sequencing was CD4+ T cells from blood. These TCRs come from a human donor in good health. The conserved cysteine and the conserved F or W are not part of the CDR3 here. Where a row states a size, it is once, few, many or the class of an expanded clone; other rows omit it.

clone size: .
V gene: TRBV6-5
CDR3 protein: ASSYSKLQGNSPLH

clone size: once
V gene: TRBV15
CDR3 protein: ATSRGQDYNEQF

clone size: once
V gene: TRBV15
CDR3 protein: ATSEGKATTGGNTEAF

clone size: .
V gene: TRBV2
CDR3 protein: ASRAGLAGFTDTQY

clone size: .
V gene: TRBV7-9
CDR3 protein: ASSLGQGVTYGYT

clone size: .
V gene: TRBV7-8
CDR3 protein: ASSPRDSPSYNEQF

clone size: .
V gene: TRBV14
CDR3 protein: ASSWGMNTEAF

clone size: .
V gene: TRBV6-6
CDR3 protein: ASSYGGGLAGELF

clone size: .
V gene: TRBV29-1
CDR3 protein: SATSGSYYNEQF

clone size: .
V gene: TRBV19
CDR3 protein: ASSINRDRGYQPQH

clone size: .
V gene: TRBV7-9
CDR3 protein: ASSYSGEGEKLF

clone size: .
V gene: TRBV5-6
CDR3 protein: ASSLQGAGTDTQY

clone size: .
V gene: TRBV4-1
CDR3 protein: ASSQDPGRDEQY

clone size: .
V gene: TRBV7-2
CDR3 protein: ASSPDRVGYT

clone size: once
V gene: TRBV14
CDR3 protein: ASSLGQPSGNTIY

clone size: .
V gene: TRBV5-5
CDR3 protein: ASSFPSGGINGYT

clone size: .
V gene: TRBV5-1
CDR3 protein: ASSFTGGVNYGYT

clone size: once
V gene: TRBV19
CDR3 protein: ASSTRNLLGTEAF

clone size: .
V gene: TRBV6-5
CDR3 protein: ASSYRGAGGNTEAF

clone size: once
V gene: TRBV5-1
CDR3 protein: ASSWGYEQY

clone size: .
V gene: TRBV11-2
CDR3 protein: ASSSRDRGLITDTQY

clone size: .
V gene: TRBV6-1
CDR3 protein: ASTTGGRAGNEQF